The 4 T cell receptor beta chains in this list originate from one sample, sequenced in a study of shared clonotypes between healthy human individuals. Libraries were prepared by immunoSEQ multiplex PCR; TCRdb keeps only in-frame clonotypes and omits some of them. The sample records about 1,900,000 clones, roughly 94% being singletons. The naive CD8 subset, CD45RO-negative cells positively selected for CCR7, excluded terminally differentiated effector memory CD45RA+ cells. Input material: naive CD8+ T cells sorted from blood. The receptors shown here come from a man aged 18 to 35 in good health.

In its sample, this clone was seen once. V is TRBV19 and J is TRBJ2-1; 7 bases map to TRBD1. Per the germline V gene, CDR1 is LNHDA and CDR2 is SQIVND (reference sequence). V was clipped by 2 bases and J by 1 base; unmatched bases: 5. This CDR3 has 16 residues. The CDR3 nucleotides read TGTGCCAGTAGTATATTGACAGGGTTTTCCTACAATGAGCAGTTCTTC. As protein: CASSILTGFSYNEQFF.

CDR3: CASGLELGRNPGEDTQYF. The DNA of the CDR3 is TGTGCCAGCGGGCTCGAGCTAGGTAGAAACCCGGGGGAAGATACGCAGTATTTT. The chain couples TRBV2 to TRBJ2-3; D possibly corresponds to TRBD2 (6 bases). V was pared by 8 bases and J by 5 bases, with 29 bases between. The CDR3 is 18 amino acids. Germline V CDR1 and CDR2: SNHLY, FYNNEI.

J is TRBJ2-7 and V is TRBV4-3; the match to TRBD2 covers 10 bases. The germline gives CDR1 LGHNA, CDR2 YSLEER. The V gene end was trimmed by 4 bases and the J gene end by 6 bases; junction bases not matched to a gene: 3. This CDR3 is built from 13 residues. The CDR3 sequence: CASSLGLAREQYF. Written as DNA, the CDR3 is TGCGCCAGCAGCCTGGGACTAGCGCGCGAGCAGTACTTC.

The rearrangement links TRBV2 to TRBJ2-7; D might be TRBD1 or TRBD2, each matching 6 bases. The CDR3 has 12 residues. The germline V and J ends were trimmed by 7 bases and 5 bases, with 12 bases remaining between them. The germline V gene encodes CDR1 SNHLY and CDR2 FYNNEI. The CDR3: CASIQGGNEQYF. The CDR3 DNA reads as TGTGCCAGCATCCAAGGGGGGAACGAGCAGTACTTC.